This T cell receptor (beta chain) was profiled in a study of post-analysis software for immune sequencing data. Across the study: Relapsing-remitting, secondary progressive and progressive-relapsing courses of multiple sclerosis were included.

The trim removed 4 bases at V and 6 bases at J, leaving 13 bases unmatched. Germline CDR1 SEHNR, CDR2 FQNEAQ (reference sequence). The CDR3 covers 17 residues. Regarding the study as a whole: Patients used five TRBV segments, including TRBV5-6, TRBV5-1 and TRBV20-1, more often than controls. Diversity measured as normalized Chao1 was significantly lower in multiple sclerosis patients than in controls.

Libraries were made from TCR beta cDNA, and they carried unique molecular identifiers. T cells numbering about 0.9 to 10 million yielded cDNA molecules that totaled approximately 500,000. Each CDR3 protein is one row after TCRdb ran MiXCR on the PCR reads. In the table there are about 460,000 distinct CDR3 sequences, roughly 45% of which are singletons. As to this clonotype: Its antigen remains unidentified.

The J gene is TRBJ2-7, the V gene TRBV7-9; TRBD2 matches 12 bases. What was sequenced was blood. The receptor was isolated from a girl aged 10-17 years with multiple sclerosis. CDR3 sequence (DNA): TGTGCCAGCAGCTCAAGGACTAGCGGGAAGGGTTGGGGCGAGCAGTACTTC. Amino acids: CASSSRTSGKGWGEQYF.